Reported below is one T cell receptor beta chain. The clone's antigen remains unknown. Nothing much larger sits one base from this clone, and base qualities are not available. The immunoSEQ Assay was the method used to sequence TCRbeta CDR3 regions. After extraction, genomic DNA underwent amplification by bias-controlled multiplex PCR, followed by high-throughput sequencing. For the original study's pipeline: To quantify the absolute abundance of every unique TCRbeta CDR3 region, sequences were collapsed and filtered. T cell fraction was estimated by normalizing TCRbeta template counts to usable DNA, which was measured by amplifying reference genes present in all nucleated cells. Repertoire TCRs were annotated as SARS-CoV-2-specific by exact matching of V gene, CDR3 amino acid sequence and J gene to a known reactive TCR set. The reference SARS-CoV-2 TCR set was obtained from MIRA and was filtered for enrichment in COVID-19-positive ImmuneCODE repertoires, whereby public or cross-reactive TCRs were removed. Using the MIRA antigens, annotated TCRs were further analysed by specific ORF or by position within an ORF. Breadth was defined as the number of annotated unique rearrangements divided by the total number of unique productive rearrangements, and depth was defined as the summed frequency of the annotated unique rearrangements. Two-sided Wilcoxon rank-sum tests were used to compare TCR breadth between groups. TCRdb mirrors the immuneACCESS table, restricted to in-frame sequences. Some clones are absent from its copies; in checked studies, under half trace to an unresolved V gene, and the reason for the others is unknown. V, J and clone size are those of that table, while D and trimming were read from the DNA. The table for this sample lists some 640,000 clones; roughly 90% of them were counted only once. Approximately 1.5% of the sample belongs to the ten largest clones.

This entry is derived from a study of Ad26.COV2.S vaccination and SARS-CoV-2 variants (dated by TCRdb to the early 2020s). A note on the overall study: Vaccine-arm donors were drawn from COV1001, a multicentre, randomized, double-blind, placebo-controlled phase I-IIa trial of Ad26.COV2.S in healthy adults. Sequencing of the TCRbeta repertoire served to evaluate the specificity and breadth of SARS-CoV-2-reactive T cell receptors following Ad26.COV2.S vaccination. Ad26.COV2.S was administered intramuscularly at a dose of 5x10^10 or 1x10^11 viral particles, either as one shot or as two shots given 56 days apart. Blinding of investigators to trial group allocation was maintained during experiments and outcome assessment. The TCR-sequenced set comprised about 32 samples: some 20 Ad26.COV2.S vaccine recipients, 5 placebo recipients and 8 SARS-CoV-2 convalescent individuals. Trial participants were randomized into five groups of five, in which low-dose or high-dose Ad26.COV2.S was given once or twice, or placebo was given on both occasions.

The sample's treatment or condition label, decoded: some 19 received Ad26.COV2.S at low or high dose, single or two shots; several received placebo; per-sample allocation not given. Repertoires of vaccine and placebo recipients were sequenced from samples collected on day 63 after the first injection. Between 29 July and 7 August 2020, Cohort 1b enrolled around 25 adults aged 18-55 years at one site in Boston, USA. Ad26.COV2.S was a replication-incompetent adenovirus type 26 vector expressing a prefusion-stabilized SARS-CoV-2 spike protein from the original Wuhan strain. The study at large found these results: The authors noted that total T cell responses may have been underestimated by the TCR breadth and depth analyses. After vaccination, spike-specific CD8+ and CD4+ T cell responses were reported to show substantial breadth. The study lacked the statistical power to compare responses across vaccine doses or regimens. Ad26.COV2.S recipients had higher spike-specific TCR breadth than placebo recipients (P = 0.0014). Non-spike TCR breadth was comparable between vaccine and placebo recipients, consistent with the vaccine containing only spike.

This clonotype originated in a person between 18 and 65 years old who received the Ad26.COV2.S COVID-19 vaccine or a placebo. The sample in question was peripheral blood, obtained in a trial of Ad26.COV2.S vaccine versus placebo.

This receptor carries the CDR3 CASSYTTGYEQYF. The nucleotide sequence is TGCGCCAGCAGCTACACAACAGGCTACGAGCAGTACTTC. Recombination joined TRBV5-1 with TRBJ2-7; tentative D gene TRBD1, with 5 bases matching. Including cysteine and phenylalanine, the CDR3 has 13 amino acids. Here the CDR3 DNA is all that survives: 39 bases in frame from base 1. Deletion took 3 bases off V and 3 bases off J, with a span of 10 bases between the germline ends. The germline V gene sets CDR1 to SGHRS and CDR2 to YFSETQ. With the rest looked up from the reference TRBV5-1 and TRBJ2-7 genes rather than sequenced, the full variable domain is KAGVTQTPRYLIKTRGQQVTLSCSPISGHRSVSWYQQTPGQGLQFLFEYFSETQRNKGNFPGRFSGRQFSNSRSEMNVSTLELGDSALYLCASSYTTGYEQYFGPGTRLTVT.